The 13 T cell receptor beta chains given below trace back to one sample, sequenced in a study of blood T cell repertoires in COVID-19. The method was immunoSEQ multiplex PCR; TCRdb's version includes in-frame clones alone and lacks a portion of them. The sample carries approximately 140,000 clones, over 80% recorded once. The sequenced sample was peripheral blood. Receptors were obtained from a human donor in a cohort sampled during active COVID-19.

The rearrangement links TRBV19 to TRBJ2-1, with a weak D call TRBD2 (6 bases). The CDR3 has 15 residues. Trimming stripped 1 base from V and 14 bases from J, with 21 bases between. Germline-derived CDR1 and CDR2 are LNHDA and SQIVND (reference sequence). The CDR3 protein is CASSIASTQEGKEFF. As DNA, the CDR3 is TGTGCCAGTAGTATAGCCTCTACTCAGGAGGGCAAGGAGTTCTTC.

The CDR3 is CASRGQGPSEQFF. CDR3 coding DNA: TGTGCCAGTAGGGGACAGGGACCTAGTGAGCAGTTCTTC. This sequence joins TRBV19 and TRBJ2-1, with 9 bases that match TRBD1. Germline assignment: CDR1 LNHDA and CDR2 SQIVND (reference sequence). V dropped 6 bases and J dropped 9; count of bases not matched to a gene: 6. CDR3 length: 13 residues. The complete variable domain, with remaining parts taken from reference TRBV19 and TRBJ2-1, reads DGGITQSPKYLFRKEGQNVTLSCEQNLNHDAMYWYRQDPGQGLRLIYYSQIVNDFQKGDIAEGYSVSREKKESFPLTVTSAQKNPTAFYLCASRGQGPSEQFFGPGTRLTVL.

The V and J genes are TRBV27 and TRBJ2-1; TRBD2 matches 10 bases. Trimming removed 7 bases from V and 8 bases from J; junction bases left unmatched: 20. The CDR3 runs to 18 residues. The germline CDR1 and CDR2 sequences are MNHEY and SMNVEV (reference sequence). CDR3 nucleotides: TGTGCCAGCACCCCCCTTTTCACGTCTAGCGGGAGTGGGGATGAGCAGTTCTTC. Translated: CASTPLFTSSGSGDEQFF.

The chain is built from TRBV19 and TRBJ2-3, with 8 bases that match TRBD1. CDR3 length: 15 residues. Germline CDR1 reads LNHDA; CDR2 reads SQIVND (reference sequence). Unmatched junction bases numbered 10, after V lost 7 bases and J lost 4 bases. The CDR3 is CASMGQSGGADTQYF. CDR3 nucleotides: TGTGCCAGTATGGGCCAATCAGGGGGCGCAGATACGCAGTATTTT.

This chain joins TRBV19 and TRBJ2-1; TRBD1 is a possible D gene (6 bases). V lost 6 bases and J 5 bases, leaving 14 bases between the germline ends. This CDR3 contains 14 residues. Germline values: CDR1 LNHDA, CDR2 SQIVND (reference sequence). The CDR3 DNA reads TGTGCCAGTAGGAAGTCGGACAGACACAATGAGCAGTTCTTC. This encodes CASRKSDRHNEQFF.

This rearrangement joins TRBV5-1 to TRBJ1-5; no clear D gene. CDR3 length equals 18 residues. The germline CDR1 and CDR2 sequences are SGHRS and YFSETQ. V lost 4 bases to trimming and J lost 2 bases, with 22 bases between them. The CDR3 protein is CASSPLEYSVYGNQPQHF. In DNA form, the CDR3 reads TGCGCCAGCAGCCCCCTGGAGTATTCGGTATATGGCAATCAGCCCCAGCATTTT.

This sequence joins TRBV10-2 and TRBJ2-2; no clear D gene. The germline gives CDR1 WSHSY, CDR2 SAAADI. V was cut by 7 bases and J by 5 bases, with 14 bases left in between. The CDR3 has 14 amino acids. This CDR3 reads CASIGSPNTGELFF. Here the CDR3 DNA reads TGCGCCAGCATCGGGTCCCCCAATACCGGGGAGCTGTTTTTT.

The gene calls are TRBV6-2 or TRBV6-3 and TRBJ2-5, with a weak D call TRBD1 (6 bases). CDR1 is MNHEY, CDR2 SVGEGT, per germline. Deletions cut 2 bases from V and 4 bases from J, with 11 bases between. The CDR3 spans 14 residues. CDR3 protein: CASSYVSGVETQYF. Here the CDR3 DNA reads TGTGCCAGCAGTTACGTATCAGGGGTAGAGACCCAGTACTTC.

This clone has a single count. The chain links TRBV6-5 to TRBJ2-7, with unresolved D. V lost 0 bases and J lost 6, with 9 bases in between. This CDR3 has 13 residues. Per the germline V gene, CDR1 is MNHEY and CDR2 is SVGAGI. The CDR3 loop reads CASSYSSVSEQYF. In DNA, the CDR3 is TGTGCCAGCAGTTACTCGTCAGTCTCCGAGCAGTACTTC.

The gene calls are TRBV4-1 and TRBJ1-3; TRBD1 might be the D (6 bases). The CDR3 loop spans 18 amino acids. Germline CDR1 and CDR2: MGHRA and YSYEKL. Trimming left V 6 bases short and J 0 bases short, with 21 bases between. The DNA for the CDR3 is TGCGCCAGCAGTCCCCGACGCGATCCAGGGGACTCTGGAAACACCATATATTTT. It yields the protein CASSPRRDPGDSGNTIYF.

V and J are TRBV30 and TRBJ2-7; TRBD1 aligns across 10 bases. This CDR3 has 14 residues. With V trimmed by 3 bases and J by 4 bases, 6 bases remained unmatched. CDR1 is GTSNPN and CDR2 is SVGIG in the germline V gene (reference sequence). The CDR3 DNA reads as TGTGCCTGGAGCGGCCCGGGACAGGGGTACGAGCAGTACTTC. It specifies CAWSGPGQGYEQYF. The variable domain in full, completed from reference TRBV30 and TRBJ2-7, reads SQTIHQWPATLVQPVGSPLSLECTVEGTSNPNLYWYRQAAGRGLQLLFYSVGIGQISSEVPQNLSASRPQDRQFILSSKKLLLSDSGFYLCAWSGPGQGYEQYFGPGTRLTVT.

V usage is TRBV15 and J usage is TRBJ2-5; 10 bases map to TRBD1. This CDR3 spans 17 amino acids. Trimming removed 0 bases from V and 5 bases from J; junction bases left unmatched: 9. The germline gives CDR1 LNHNV, CDR2 YYDKDF (reference sequence). Written as DNA, the CDR3 is TGTGCCACCAGCAGAGATCGCTCGACAGGGGGCTGGGAGACCCAGTACTTC. Protein sequence: CATSRDRSTGGWETQYF. Using reference TRBV15 and TRBJ2-5 for the parts outside the CDR3, the full variable domain is DAMVIQNPRYQVTQFGKPVTLSCSQTLNHNVMYWYQQKSSQAPKLLFHYYDKDFNNEADTPDNFQSRRPNTSFCFLDIRSPGLGDTAMYLCATSRDRSTGGWETQYFGPGTRLLVL.

The rearrangement links TRBV9 to TRBJ2-2; TRBD2 might be the D (6 bases). This CDR3 region has 15 residues. V lost 7 bases to trimming and J lost 7 bases, with 20 bases between them. Germline V gene lookup returns CDR1 SGDLS and CDR2 YYNGEE. CDR3 sequence: CASSSTSLGGGELFF. The CDR3 DNA reads TGTGCCAGCTCTTCTACTAGCTTGGGCGGCGGGGAGCTGTTTTTT.